These 18 T cell receptor beta chains were all obtained from the same sample, sequenced in a study of shared clonotypes between healthy human individuals. Sequenced by immunoSEQ multiplex PCR; TCRdb stores in-frame clones only, minus some. The table has approximately 2,000,000 clones, roughly 92% seen once. The material sequenced was naive CD4+ T cells from PBMCs. Subset denoted: CD45RA+ positively selected. These TCRs come from a man younger than 30 in good health. Some clones in this sample may be carry-over from other donors' samples.

The chain combines TRBV9 with TRBJ2-1; a possible D gene is TRBD2 (5 bases). CDR3 length: 16 amino acids. The germline gives CDR1 SGDLS, CDR2 YYNGEE. V lost 0 bases and J lost 1, with 11 bases in between. The CDR3 DNA is TGTGCCAGCAGCGTAGAAATAGCGATATCCTACAATGAGCAGTTCTTC. Amino acid sequence: CASSVEIAISYNEQFF.

This clone was picked up one time. The chain links TRBV6-1 to TRBJ1-2; D is possibly TRBD1 (5 bases). The CDR3 is made up of 13 amino acids. The V gene's germline CDR1 is MNHNS and CDR2 SASEGT. Trimming took off 7 bases at V and 4 bases at J, with 13 bases between the two ends. The CDR3 spells CASIPPGLYGYTF. The CDR3, as DNA: TGTGCCAGCATCCCCCCAGGGCTCTATGGCTACACCTTC.

This rearrangement joins TRBV5-1 to TRBJ2-5; TRBD1 matches at 10 bases. Germline values: CDR1 SGHRS, CDR2 YFSETQ. Losses at the gene ends were 6 bases for V and 4 bases for J; bases not matched to a gene: 15. The CDR3 sequence is 17 residues long. CDR3 region: CASKSSPGTGVVETQYF. The DNA of the CDR3 is TGCGCCAGCAAATCATCCCCCGGGACAGGGGTTGTAGAGACCCAGTACTTC.

On this clone itself: The junction shows a germline mismatch at one end, possibly a read error. The J gene is TRBJ2-5, the V gene TRBV28, with 10 positions matching TRBD2. The germline V gene encodes CDR1 MDHEN and CDR2 SYDVKM. The CDR3 extends over 14 amino acids. This chain's CDR3 is CAGRAGGPGETQYF. CDR3 in DNA: TGTGCCGGCAGAGCGGGAGGGCCAGGAGAGACCCAGTACTTC.

V and J are TRBV5-1 and TRBJ1-2; perhaps TRBD1 as D (5 bases). The ends were cut back, 2 bases at V and 2 bases at J, with 10 bases in the middle. Germline CDR1 SGHRS, CDR2 YFSETQ. The CDR3 is 14 amino acids. The CDR3 nucleotides are TGCGCCAGCAGCTTATCCAGGGCGAACTATGGCTACACCTTC. Protein sequence: CASSLSRANYGYTF.

The V call is TRBV2, the J call TRBJ2-2; D could derive from TRBD1 or TRBD2 (6 bases each). Trimming stripped 1 base from V and 6 bases from J, with 9 bases between. Germline V gives CDR1 SNHLY, CDR2 FYNNEI. CDR3 size: 14 residues. CDR3 DNA sequence: TGTGCCAGCAGTGAAGTCGGGGGCGCCGGGGAGCTGTTTTTT. It yields the protein CASSEVGGAGELFF.

The chain has TRBV7-9 and TRBJ2-5, with D perhaps TRBD1 or TRBD2 (6 bases each). The CDR3 contains 17 residues. V was pared by 4 bases and J by 2 bases, with 20 bases between. Looked up from germline, CDR1 is SEHNR and CDR2 is FQNEAQ (reference sequence). For the CDR3, the DNA is TGTGCCAGCAGCTCCGGACGGGGGCGAGGGCAGCAAGAGACCCAGTACTTC. Translation: CASSSGRGRGQQETQYF.

This clone showed up just a few times. The chain carries TRBV5-6 and TRBJ1-1, with D perhaps TRBD1 (6 bases). V lost 6 bases and J 1 base, leaving 19 bases between the germline ends. There are 16 residues in the CDR3. The V gene's germline CDR1 is SGHDT and CDR2 YYEEEE. The CDR3 nucleotides read TGTGCCAGCACCCTCAGACAGGCTGGTACGAACACTGAAGCTTTCTTT. Protein product: CASTLRQAGTNTEAFF.

This clone was counted a single time. The V gene is TRBV5-1, the J gene TRBJ1-2; 12 bases map to TRBD1. CDR1 and CDR2 (germline): SGHRS, YFSETQ. The junction had 8 bases not matched to a gene; V was cut back by 3 bases and J by 8 bases. This CDR3 has 15 residues. CDR3 protein: CASSSGTGGSRGYTF. CDR3 bases: TGCGCCAGCAGCTCGGGGACAGGGGGCTCCAGGGGCTACACCTTC.

V is TRBV7-9 and J is TRBJ1-2; 10 positions agree with TRBD1. V trimming: 5 bases; J trimming: 7 bases; junction bases outside the gene matches: 7. From germline, CDR1 is SEHNR and CDR2 FQNEAQ (reference sequence). The CDR3 totals 14 residues. The CDR3 here is CASSLTGGPGGYTF. CDR3 in DNA: TGTGCCAGCAGCCTGACAGGGGGCCCAGGTGGCTACACCTTC.

Note on this clone: Different DNA sequences within this sample yield the same CDR3. V gene TRBV28 combines with J gene TRBJ2-7, with D maybe TRBD2 (5 bases). V was shortened by 2 bases and J by 0 bases, with 8 bases between the two germline ends. The CDR3 spans 14 residues. Per germline, CDR1 MDHEN and CDR2 SYDVKM. The chain's CDR3 is CASSLGGFSYEQYF. The CDR3 bases are TGTGCCAGCAGTTTAGGCGGGTTCTCCTACGAGCAGTACTTC.

The chain carries TRBV5-4 and TRBJ2-7; TRBD1 matches 11 bases. The CDR3 consists of 16 residues. The germline V gene encodes CDR1 SGHNT and CDR2 YYREEE (reference sequence). With V trimmed by 6 bases and J by 3 bases, 11 bases remained unmatched. CDR3 loop: CASTPPPGTGGYEQYF. Here the CDR3 DNA reads TGTGCCAGCACCCCCCCTCCCGGGACAGGGGGCTACGAGCAGTACTTC.

J is TRBJ2-7 and V is TRBV5-4; D is unresolved. Germline CDR1 SGHNT, CDR2 YYREEE (reference sequence). The CDR3 is made up of 16 amino acids. Deletions cut 4 bases from V and 4 bases from J, with 21 bases between. The CDR3 DNA reads as TGTGCCAGCAGCCCCAAGGGCGCGAACCGTGCATACGAGCAGTACTTC. Protein: CASSPKGANRAYEQYF.

The chain has TRBV5-4 and TRBJ2-3; 7 nucleotides match TRBD2. The CDR3 has 13 amino acids. J was trimmed by 5 bases and V by 4 bases; bases with no gene match: 4. Germline V gives CDR1 SGHNT, CDR2 YYREEE (reference sequence). Here the CDR3 reads CASSQWGGDTQYF. DNA of the CDR3: TGTGCCAGCAGCCAGTGGGGGGGAGATACGCAGTATTTT.

The rearrangement links TRBV6-1 to TRBJ2-7, with 9 bases identical to TRBD2. Looked up from germline, CDR1 is MNHNS and CDR2 is SASEGT. V gave up 11 bases and J gave up 7 bases; unmatched junction bases: 12. CDR3 length: 13 residues. Here the CDR3 DNA reads TGTGCCGGATGCCGGGCGGGAGGGGTGGAGCAGTACTTC. Encoded protein: CAGCRAGGVEQYF.

This rearrangement joins TRBV27 to TRBJ1-2; 8 bases fit TRBD1. V was clipped by 5 bases and J by 6 bases; unmatched bases: 17. This CDR3 is 17 amino acids long. Germline assignment: CDR1 MNHEY and CDR2 SMNVEV (reference sequence). CDR3 residues: CASSKEWTGPNKHGYTF. CDR3 in DNA: TGTGCCAGCAGTAAAGAATGGACAGGGCCGAACAAGCATGGCTACACCTTC.

The V gene is TRBV5-1, the J gene TRBJ2-4; possibly TRBD2 for D (6 bases). The germline CDR1 and CDR2 sequences are SGHRS and YFSETQ. Trimming left V 0 bases short and J 8 bases short, with 9 bases between. This CDR3 is 13 amino acids long. This CDR3 reads CASSLVGEDIQYF. CDR3 bases: TGCGCCAGCAGCTTGGTTGGGGAGGACATTCAGTACTTC. Full variable domain (remainder filled in from reference TRBV5-1 and TRBJ2-4): KAGVTQTPRYLIKTRGQQVTLSCSPISGHRSVSWYQQTPGQGLQFLFEYFSETQRNKGNFPGRFSGRQFSNSRSEMNVSTLELGDSALYLCASSLVGEDIQYFGAGTRLSVL.

To note about this clone: This same CDR3 is encoded by further DNA sequences in the sample. CDR3 in DNA: TGTGCCAGCAGCCCACGTGGGGGTGCGAACACCGGGGAGCTGTTTTTT. Translation: CASSPRGGANTGELFF. The chain uses TRBV7-3 and TRBJ2-2; possibly TRBD1 or TRBD2 for D (5 bases each). CDR1 is SGHTA, CDR2 FQGTGA, per germline. Trimming removed 5 bases at V and 0 bases at J, with 13 bases between. The CDR3 runs 16 residues.